The TCR beta chain described here comes from a study of technical replicates of blood from a few donors. Assay used: immunoSEQ multiplex PCR; TCRdb lists only in-frame clones, some missing. The table shows tens of thousands of clones, with more than 90% occurring only once. The germline CDR1 and CDR2 sequences are MNHNY and SVGAGI (reference sequence). The CDR3 runs to 14 residues. The V gene lost 5 bases and the J gene lost 3 bases, with 14 bases spanning the gap. Material: T cells isolated from PBMCs. The chain uses TRBV6-6 and TRBJ2-7; D possibly corresponds to TRBD1 (5 bases). The receptor was derived from a human donor in good health. Some clones in this sample may be carry-over from other donors' samples. The CDR3 nucleotides are TGTGCCAGCAGTCGACAGTCCGAGAGCTACGAGCAGTACTTC. This encodes CASSRQSESYEQYF.